This T cell receptor (beta chain) derives from a study of stem cell transplantation in POMP-related autoinflammatory disease. About the study: The study hypothesized thymoproteasome defects skew the TRB repertoire via impaired CD8+ selection. Pre-transplant patients had naive-skewed CD4+ T cells and few CD8+ T cells. Overall study results and limits: Unique TRB V-J gene pairings were limited in number in patients with PRAID.

Sequenced by immunoSEQ multiplex PCR; TCRdb stores in-frame clones only, minus some. The sample yields roughly 70,000 clones, more than 75% seen once. As to this clone: Its cognate antigen is unknown.

PRAID featured prominent immunodeficiency. Germline V gene sequence: CDR1 SGHRS, CDR2 YFSETQ. This CDR3 is 16 amino acids long. The junction had 8 bases not matched to a gene; V was cut back by 1 base and J by 2 bases. The V call is TRBV5-1, the J call TRBJ2-5, with 7 bases aligning to TRBD1. Sequences were derived from CD4+ T cells from PBMCs, sampled after stem cell transplantation. The sequence was obtained from a human patient with POMP-related autoinflammation and immune dysregulation (PRAID). These T cells may partly come from the graft donor. DNA of the CDR3: TGCGCCAGCAGCTTGTTGGTCGGACAGGCGCAAGAGACCCAGTACTTC. It specifies CASSLLVGQAQETQYF.